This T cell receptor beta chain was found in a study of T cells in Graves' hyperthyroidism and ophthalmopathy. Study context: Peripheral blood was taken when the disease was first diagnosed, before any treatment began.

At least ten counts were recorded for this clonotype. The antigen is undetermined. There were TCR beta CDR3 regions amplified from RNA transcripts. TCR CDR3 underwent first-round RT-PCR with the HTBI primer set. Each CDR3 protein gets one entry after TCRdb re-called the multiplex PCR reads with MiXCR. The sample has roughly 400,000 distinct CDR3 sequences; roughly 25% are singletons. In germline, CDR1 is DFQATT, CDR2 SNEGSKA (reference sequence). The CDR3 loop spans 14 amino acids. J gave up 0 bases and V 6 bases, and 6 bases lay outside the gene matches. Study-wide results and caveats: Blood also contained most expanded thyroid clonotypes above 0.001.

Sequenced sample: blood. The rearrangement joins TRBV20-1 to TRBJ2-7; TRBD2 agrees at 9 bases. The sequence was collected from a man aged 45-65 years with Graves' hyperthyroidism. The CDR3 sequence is CSALAGLDSYEQYF. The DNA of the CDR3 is TGCAGTGCACTAGCGGGCCTAGACTCCTACGAGCAGTACTTC.